This T cell receptor (beta chain) derives from a study of blood T cell repertoires in COVID-19. Study-level background: Spain, Italy and the United States supplied samples that represented acute and convalescent COVID-19. Sample material is recorded as cDNA or gDNA derived from T cells, B-cell-depleted T cells, or PBMCs.

CDR3 length equals 14 residues. J gave up 3 bases and V 5 bases, and 5 bases lay outside the gene matches. Looked up from germline, CDR1 is MNHEY and CDR2 is SMNVEV (reference sequence). In the original processing: Using reference gene primer amplification, nucleated cell counts were estimated. TCRdb's copy holds only in-frame clones and misses some; the assay was immunoSEQ multiplex PCR. The DNA gave D and trimming, while V, J and clone size come from that table. The sample shows some 150,000 clones, approximately 86% of them seen only once. Sequenced material: peripheral blood. The TCR originated in a woman aged 60-75 years who had recovered from COVID-19. This rearrangement joins TRBV27 to TRBJ1-2; 8 nucleotides line up with TRBD1. The CDR3 bases are TGTGCCAGCAGTGGACAGGGCGGCTACTATGGCTACACCTTC. Amino acids: CASSGQGGYYGYTF.